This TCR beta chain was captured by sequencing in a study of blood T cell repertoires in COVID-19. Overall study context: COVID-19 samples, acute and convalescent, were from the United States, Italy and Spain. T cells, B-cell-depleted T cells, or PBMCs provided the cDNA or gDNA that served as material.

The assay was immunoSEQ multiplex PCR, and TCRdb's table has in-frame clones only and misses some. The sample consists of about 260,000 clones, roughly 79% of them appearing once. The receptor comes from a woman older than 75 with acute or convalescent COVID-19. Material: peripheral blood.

Here the CDR3 reads CASSVAAGRNYEQYF. The CDR3, as DNA: TGTGCCAGCAGCGTAGCGGCGGGAAGAAACTACGAGCAGTACTTC. The genes are TRBV9 and TRBJ2-7, with D tentatively TRBD2 (6 bases). V gave up 0 bases and J gave up 3 bases, with 13 bases separating them. This CDR3 is 15 amino acids long. Germline CDR1 reads SGDLS; CDR2 reads YYNGEE. The entire variable domain, with the rest obtained from reference TRBV9 and TRBJ2-7, is as follows: DSGVTQTPKHLITATGQRVTLRCSPRSGDLSVYWYQQSLDQGLQFLIQYYNGEERAKGNILERFSAQQFPDLHSELNLSSLELGDSALYFCASSVAAGRNYEQYFGPGTRLTVT.